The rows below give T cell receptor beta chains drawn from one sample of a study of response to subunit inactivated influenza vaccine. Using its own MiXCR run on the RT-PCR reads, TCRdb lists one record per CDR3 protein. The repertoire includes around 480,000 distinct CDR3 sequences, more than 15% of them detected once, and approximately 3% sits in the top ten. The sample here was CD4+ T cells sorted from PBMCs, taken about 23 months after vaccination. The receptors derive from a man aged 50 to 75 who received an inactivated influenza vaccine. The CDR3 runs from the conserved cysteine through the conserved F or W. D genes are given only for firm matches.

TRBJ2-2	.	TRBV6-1	CASSQPSRGMGTGELFF
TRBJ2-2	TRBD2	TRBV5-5	CASSAISGENTGELFF
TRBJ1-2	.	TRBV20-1	CSHWRSNYGYTF
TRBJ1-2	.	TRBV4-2	CASSQESWGGLSCGYTF
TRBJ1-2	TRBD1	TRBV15	CATSRDRGDRGGYTF
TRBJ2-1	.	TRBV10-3	CAISEEAGGNEQFF
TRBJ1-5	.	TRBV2	CASNTLRGPPSQHF
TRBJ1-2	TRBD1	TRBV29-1	CSASQGSLYGYTF
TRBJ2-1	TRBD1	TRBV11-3	CASSHRQGYTKQFF
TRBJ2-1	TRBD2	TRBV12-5	CASGLGLANNEQFF
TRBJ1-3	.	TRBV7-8	CASSPRSGAPSGNTIYF
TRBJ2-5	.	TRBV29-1	CSVLGGQGPLAQYF
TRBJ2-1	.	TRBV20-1	CSARVVAVIPHNEQFF
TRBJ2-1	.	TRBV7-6	CASSLDVVYNEQFF
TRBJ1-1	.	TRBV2	CASRPRVKAFF
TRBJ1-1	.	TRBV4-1	CASSQGSQGTEAFF
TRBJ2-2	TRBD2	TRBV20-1	CSAHPGLASGELFF
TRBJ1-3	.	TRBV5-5	CASSLAGTEGNTIYF
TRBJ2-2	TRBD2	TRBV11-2	CASSIRLAGGPPHNTGELFF
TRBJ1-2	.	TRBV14	CASSPGTRPGYTF
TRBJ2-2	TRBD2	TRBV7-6	CATGGGYTGELFF
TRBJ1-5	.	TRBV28	CASSRPLRHLNQPQHF
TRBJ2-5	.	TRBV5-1	CASSPDRAETQYF
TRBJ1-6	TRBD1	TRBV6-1	CASSPGTGLNSPLHF
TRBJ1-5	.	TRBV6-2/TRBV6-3	CASSYHSSNSNQPQHF
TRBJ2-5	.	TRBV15	CATSTRGETQYF
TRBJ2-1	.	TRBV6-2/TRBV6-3	CASSYRVLGDEQFF
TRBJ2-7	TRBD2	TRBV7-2	CASSPGLAGAEQYF
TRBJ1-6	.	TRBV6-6	CASRTQVSPLHF
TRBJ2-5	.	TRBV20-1	CSASAGGNFVTQYF
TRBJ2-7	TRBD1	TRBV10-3	CAISGTGQLGEQYF
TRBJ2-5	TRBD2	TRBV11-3	CASSLVRSIAGGGTQYF
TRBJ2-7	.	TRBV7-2	CASSLPREQYF
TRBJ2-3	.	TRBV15	CATSRDLKGNTQYF
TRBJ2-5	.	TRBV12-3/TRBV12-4	CASSLRRDAGTQYF
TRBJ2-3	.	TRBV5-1	CASSPPMSDTQYF
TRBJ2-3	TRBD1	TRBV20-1	CSAANPAGTGGADTQYF
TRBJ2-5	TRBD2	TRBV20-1	CSARGLAGVETQYF